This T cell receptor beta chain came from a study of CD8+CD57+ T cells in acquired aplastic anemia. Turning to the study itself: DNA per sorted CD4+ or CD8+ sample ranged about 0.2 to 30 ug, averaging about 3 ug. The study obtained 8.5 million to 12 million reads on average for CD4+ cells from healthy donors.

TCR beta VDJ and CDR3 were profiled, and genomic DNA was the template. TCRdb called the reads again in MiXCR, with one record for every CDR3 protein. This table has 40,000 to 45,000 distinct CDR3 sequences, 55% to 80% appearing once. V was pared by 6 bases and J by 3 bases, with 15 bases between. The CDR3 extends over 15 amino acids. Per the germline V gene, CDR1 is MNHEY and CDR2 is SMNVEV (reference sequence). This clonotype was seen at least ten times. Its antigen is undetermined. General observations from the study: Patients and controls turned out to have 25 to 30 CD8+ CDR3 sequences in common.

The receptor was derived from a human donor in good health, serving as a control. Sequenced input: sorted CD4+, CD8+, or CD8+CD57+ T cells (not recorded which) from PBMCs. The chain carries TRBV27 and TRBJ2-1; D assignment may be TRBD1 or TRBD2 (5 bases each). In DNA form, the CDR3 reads TGTGCCAGCAGGCCGGGACCGTTTTACTACAATGAGCAGTTCTTC. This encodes CASRPGPFYYNEQFF.